These 12 T cell receptor beta chains originate from one sample sequenced in a study of OX40 agonist ivuxolimab in advanced cancers. Here immunoSEQ multiplex PCR was the method, and the copy in TCRdb shows in-frame clones only, minus some. The sample yields around 62,000 clones, more than 65% seen once. Material: CD4+ or CD8+ T cells sorted from blood, obtained in a trial of the OX40 agonist ivuxolimab. Every receptor here comes from an adult with an advanced solid tumor such as melanoma, head and neck, liver or kidney cancer.

The chain recombines TRBV27 with TRBJ2-1, with 10 bases lining up with TRBD2. Trimming at V came to 6 bases and at J to 9 bases, leaving 8 bases not matched to a gene. CDR3 length: 14 amino acids. Germline V gene lookup returns CDR1 MNHEY and CDR2 SMNVEV (reference sequence). The CDR3 spells CASRGLADGSEQFF. The CDR3 bases are TGTGCCAGCAGAGGACTAGCGGACGGTTCTGAGCAGTTCTTC.

This chain's CDR3 is CASSYRTENTGELFF. The CDR3 DNA is TGTGCCAGCAGTTACCGGACCGAGAACACCGGGGAGCTGTTTTTT. The rearrangement joins TRBV6-6 to TRBJ2-2; D gene uncertain. Germline V gene sequence: CDR1 MNHNY, CDR2 SVGAGI (reference sequence). The CDR3 length is 15 residues. Trimming removed 2 bases at V and 1 base at J, with 8 bases between.

The chain recombines TRBV7-2 with TRBJ1-3; 7 positions agree with TRBD1. The V gene end was trimmed by 6 bases and the J gene end by 2 bases; junction bases not matched to a gene: 10. CDR1 and CDR2 (germline): SGHTA, FQGNSA. The CDR3 runs to 16 residues. CDR3: CASRVQGGSTGNTIYF. CDR3 DNA sequence: TGTGCCAGCAGAGTTCAGGGGGGTTCTACTGGAAACACCATATATTTT.

V and J are TRBV7-6 and TRBJ1-5, with 7 bases lining up with TRBD1. With V trimmed by 1 base and J by 4 bases, 4 bases remained unmatched. This CDR3 is 15 amino acids long. The germline V gene has CDR1 SGHVS and CDR2 FNYEAQ. The CDR3, as DNA: TGTGCCAGCAGCTTAGAATCGACAGGGAATCAGCCCCAGCATTTT. Its protein is CASSLESTGNQPQHF. The complete variable domain, with remaining parts taken from reference TRBV7-6 and TRBJ1-5, reads GAGVSQSPRYKVTKRGQDVALRCDPISGHVSLYWYRQALGQGPEFLTYFNYEAQQDKSGLPNDRFSAERPEGSISTLTIQRTEQRDSAMYRCASSLESTGNQPQHFGDGTRLSIL.

The chain combines TRBV7-8 with TRBJ1-5; D is unresolved. The CDR3 is made up of 14 amino acids. Trimming shortened V by 0 bases and J by 14 bases, and 17 bases separated the two germline ends. Germline CDR1 SGHVS, CDR2 FQNEAQ. The CDR3 spells CASSLASGSGSKHF. CDR3 DNA sequence: TGTGCCAGCAGCTTAGCGTCTGGTTCCGGGTCTAAGCATTTT.

The chain employs TRBV6-5 and TRBJ1-4; D possibly corresponds to TRBD1 (5 bases). Looked up from germline, CDR1 is MNHEY and CDR2 is SVGAGI. The V end lost 5 bases, the J end lost 5 bases, and 12 bases lay between the germline ends. This CDR3 spans 14 amino acids. In DNA form, the CDR3 reads TGTGCCAGCAGTGGCGGGACGGCGAATGAAAAACTGTTTTTT. It yields the protein CASSGGTANEKLFF.

V gene TRBV18 combines with J gene TRBJ2-3; TRBD1 matches at 8 bases. Germline CDR1 reads KGHSH; CDR2 reads LQKENI. This CDR3 has 16 amino acids. The ends lost 4 bases at V and 5 bases at J; junction bases unmatched: 11. The CDR3 coding sequence is TGTGCCAGCTCACAACGCCAGGGGGCTGGTATAGATACGCAGTATTTT. Protein: CASSQRQGAGIDTQYF.

The chain has TRBV28 and TRBJ1-3; D gene ambiguous. The germline V gene has CDR1 MDHEN and CDR2 SYDVKM. The CDR3 contains 15 residues. Trimming stripped 6 bases from V and 3 bases from J, with 15 bases between. CDR3 amino acids: CASSLRGAGGNTIYF. The CDR3 coding sequence is TGTGCCAGCAGCCTCCGGGGAGCGGGTGGAAACACCATATATTTT.

This rearrangement joins TRBV18 to TRBJ1-6; D unclear. The V gene lost 6 bases and the J gene lost 4 bases, with 13 bases spanning the gap. Germline V gene data show CDR1 as KGHSH and CDR2 as LQKENI. The CDR3 covers 15 residues. CDR3 nucleotides: TGTGCCAGCTCTGCGGACCCCTCTTATAATTCACCCCTCCACTTT. This sequence encodes CASSADPSYNSPLHF.

The rearrangement joins TRBV5-6 to TRBJ1-3, with D uncertain. Germline V CDR1 and CDR2: SGHDT, YYEEEE. Trimming cost V 0 bases and J 3 bases, with 4 bases left between them. CDR3 size: 13 residues. The CDR3, as DNA: TGTGCCAGCAGCTTGGGGGGTGGAAACACCATATATTTT. Amino acids: CASSLGGGNTIYF. The variable domain in full, with the rest retrieved from reference TRBV5-6 and TRBJ1-3, is DAGVTQSPTHLIKTRGQQVTLRCSPKSGHDTVSWYQQALGQGPQFIFQYYEEEERQRGNFPDRFSGHQFPNYSSELNVNALLLGDSALYLCASSLGGGNTIYFGEGSWLTVV.

The chain is built from TRBV27 and TRBJ1-2, with D hard to call. V lost 4 bases and J lost 7, with 10 bases in between. The CDR3 sequence is 12 residues long. Germline lookup yields CDR1 MNHEY and CDR2 SMNVEV (reference sequence). CDR3 residues: CASSSFPGGYTF. In DNA form, the CDR3 reads TGTGCCAGCAGTTCCTTCCCTGGTGGCTACACCTTC.

The chain carries TRBV7-2 and TRBJ2-5; D unclear. Germline V CDR1 and CDR2: SGHTA, FQGNSA. The CDR3 length is 15 residues. Trimming left V 0 bases short and J 3 bases short, with 11 bases between. For the CDR3, the DNA is TGTGCCAGCAGCTTAGCTGCGGAGCCTAAAGAGACCCAGTACTTC. Translated, it gives CASSLAAEPKETQYF.